Below, 26 T cell receptor beta chains from the same sample are listed, as sequenced in a study of T cells in Graves' hyperthyroidism and ophthalmopathy. RNA transcripts were the template for amplifying TCR beta CDR3 regions. First-round RT-PCR with HTBI primers amplified the TCR CDR3 region. MiXCR, applied by TCRdb to the multiplex PCR reads, yields one record per CDR3 protein. In the table there are approximately 600,000 distinct CDR3 sequences, 15% to 20% of which are singletons. The source material was blood. Receptors were obtained from a woman aged 25 to 45 with Graves' hyperthyroidism.

This clonotype was seen ten or more times. The chain recombines TRBV2 with TRBJ2-7; 7 bases align to TRBD1. Germline CDR1 SNHLY, CDR2 FYNNEI. The CDR3 has 15 amino acids. Unmatched junction bases numbered 10, after V lost 4 bases and J lost 4 bases. DNA for the CDR3: TGTGCCAGCAGTGGACTGAGACAGGGCTTTTACGAGCAGTACTTC. It yields the protein CASSGLRQGFYEQYF.

This clonotype was counted many times. J is TRBJ1-2 and V is TRBV30, with D tentatively TRBD1 (6 bases). This CDR3 is 12 amino acids long. From germline, CDR1 is GTSNPN and CDR2 SVGIG (reference sequence). V gave up 3 bases and J gave up 4 bases, with 9 bases separating them. In nucleotides, the CDR3 is TGTGCCTGGAGGATACAGGGCTATGGCTACACCTTC. Its translation is CAWRIQGYGYTF.

This clonotype came up many times. This chain joins TRBV6-5 and TRBJ2-5, with TRBD2 as a possible D gene (5 bases). With 4 bases removed from V and 5 bases from J, the gap between germline ends came to 11 bases. This CDR3 spans 13 amino acids. Per the germline V gene, CDR1 is MNHEY and CDR2 is SVGAGI. The DNA for the CDR3 is TGTGCCAGCAGTTTGGAGGAGCCGGAGACCCAGTACTTC. Translated, it gives CASSLEEPETQYF.

This clonotype has ten or more counts. The chain joins TRBV12-3 or TRBV12-4 to TRBJ2-7; 13 bases are shared with TRBD2. This CDR3 is built from 20 residues. The J segment lost 4 bases and the V segment lost 3 bases, leaving 18 bases of the junction unmatched. The CDR3 loop reads CASSFRPGLAGSSGGYEQYF. The DNA of the CDR3 is TGTGCCAGCAGTTTCAGGCCGGGACTAGCGGGATCATCGGGGGGTTACGAGCAGTACTTC.

This clonotype has more than one count but fewer than ten. Here the CDR3 reads CASSFQGKLGTQYF. The CDR3 nucleotides are TGTGCCAGCAGTTTCCAGGGGAAACTAGGGACCCAGTACTTC. The genes are TRBV12-3 or TRBV12-4 and TRBJ2-5, with D perhaps TRBD1 (6 bases). The CDR3 length is 14 residues. Between the trimmed V and J ends, which lost 3 bases and 7 bases, there was a span of 15 bases.

This clonotype appeared many times. The rearrangement joins TRBV2 to TRBJ2-5, with D uncertain. There are 13 residues in the CDR3. V was shortened by 7 bases and J by 5 bases, with 14 bases between the two germline ends. Germline loops: CDR1 SNHLY, CDR2 FYNNEI. The CDR3 sequence is CASNQKRFETQYF. CDR3 DNA: TGTGCCAGCAACCAGAAGAGGTTCGAGACCCAGTACTTC.

This clonotype occurred many times. The gene calls are TRBV10-3 and TRBJ2-1, with 13 bases that match TRBD2. CDR1 and CDR2 from the germline V gene are ENHRY and SYGVKD. V lost 3 bases, J lost 8 bases, and 7 bases stayed unmatched. The CDR3 has 16 amino acids. In DNA, the CDR3 is TGTGCCATCAGTGAAGGGGGACTAGCGGGAAAGGATGAGCAGTTCTTC. Amino acid sequence: CAISEGGLAGKDEQFF.

For this clonotype: This could be a read error, since a much larger clone is one nucleotide away. The rearrangement joins TRBV2 to TRBJ2-7; D tentatively reads TRBD1 or TRBD2 (6 bases each). The CDR3 extends over 14 amino acids. The ends were cut back, 6 bases at V and 2 bases at J, with 14 bases in the middle. Germline V gene data show CDR1 as SNHLY and CDR2 as FYNNEI. CDR3 loop: CASRPHGGPYEQYF. The CDR3 DNA reads TGTGCCAGCAGGCCCCACGGGGGCCCCTACGAGCAGTACTTC.

This clonotype was detected ten times or more. The rearrangement uses TRBV24-1 and TRBJ2-2, with D maybe TRBD1 (5 bases). Trimming took off 12 bases at V and 2 bases at J, with 18 bases between the two ends. The CDR3 spans 15 residues. The germline CDR1 and CDR2 sequences are KGHDR and SFDVKD. Written as DNA, the CDR3 is TGTGCCGTACAGGTCCCCAAACAAAACACCGGGGAGCTGTTTTTT. The encoded protein is CAVQVPKQNTGELFF.

In its sample, this clonotype was seen a few times. This chain links TRBV27 with TRBJ1-6, with D uncertain. CDR1 and CDR2 (germline): MNHEY, SMNVEV (reference sequence). The CDR3 runs to 13 residues. V was shortened by 5 bases and J by 14 bases, with 16 bases between the two germline ends. Written as DNA, the CDR3 is TGTGCCAGCAGTCCCTCCCAAGGTTCGGCCCTCCACTTT. Translation: CASSPSQGSALHF.

This clonotype was found a few times. The gene calls are TRBV9 and TRBJ2-1, with a tentative D call TRBD2 (6 bases). CDR3 length equals 14 residues. V dropped 0 bases and J dropped 8 bases, with 12 bases sitting between them. CDR1 is SGDLS and CDR2 is YYNGEE in the germline V gene. CDR3 coding DNA: TGTGCCAGCAGCGTAGCGGGAGCTAGGTATGAGCAGTTCTTC. It yields the protein CASSVAGARYEQFF.

This clonotype was detected many times. The V and J genes are TRBV28 and TRBJ1-1; D is unclear. Trimming took off 4 bases at V and 6 bases at J, with 9 bases between the two ends. Germline CDR1 is MDHEN and CDR2 is SYDVKM. The CDR3 has 12 amino acids. The CDR3 bases are TGTGCCAGCAGTTCTTGGTTGGCTGAAGCTTTCTTT. This translates into CASSSWLAEAFF.

This clonotype was recorded many times. The gene calls are TRBV29-1 and TRBJ1-5; no reliable D call. Germline V CDR1 and CDR2: SQVTM, ANQGSEA. The CDR3 is 13 amino acids. V lost 5 bases, J lost 1 base, and 9 bases lay in between. CDR3 sequence reads: CSVSDGSNQPQHF. The CDR3 nucleotides are TGCAGCGTTTCTGACGGGAGCAATCAGCCCCAGCATTTT.

This clonotype was found many times. This rearrangement joins TRBV27 to TRBJ1-2; D unresolved. Deletions cut 3 bases from V and 4 bases from J, with 9 bases between. Germline CDR1 reads MNHEY; CDR2 reads SMNVEV (reference sequence). The CDR3 has 13 amino acids. The DNA of the CDR3 is TGTGCCAGCAGTTTTGACGTGGGCTATGGCTACACCTTC. Its translation is CASSFDVGYGYTF.

This clonotype was counted only a few times. This rearrangement joins TRBV4-3 to TRBJ1-1, with TRBD1 as a possible D gene (5 bases). Germline CDR1 is LGHNA and CDR2 is YSLEER. V lost 0 bases and J lost 2, with 10 bases in between. This CDR3 comprises 15 residues. The CDR3 is CASSQDPRVNTEAFF. CDR3 in DNA: TGCGCCAGCAGCCAAGATCCCAGGGTAAACACTGAAGCTTTCTTT.

This clonotype was seen at least ten times. V is TRBV28 and J is TRBJ2-1, with 9 bases lining up with TRBD2. The germline V gene encodes CDR1 MDHEN and CDR2 SYDVKM. The CDR3 spans 14 residues. Trimming took 1 base from V and 9 from J; bases not matched to a gene: 4. CDR3 bases: TGTGCCAGCAGTTTATCTAGCGGGATTGGTGAGCAGTTCTTC. This gives the protein CASSLSSGIGEQFF.

This clonotype was seen a few times. This chain links TRBV14 with TRBJ2-1; no clear D gene. The germline CDR1 and CDR2 sequences are SGHDN and FVKESK. This CDR3 comprises 14 residues. The germline V and J ends were trimmed by 1 base and 3 bases, with 7 bases remaining between them. The CDR3 spells CASSQVGNYNEQFF. CDR3 nucleotide sequence: TGTGCCAGCAGCCAAGTGGGCAACTACAATGAGCAGTTCTTC. Combining the CDR3 with reference TRBV14 and TRBJ2-1 gives the whole variable domain EAGVTQFPSHSVIEKGQTVTLRCDPISGHDNLYWYRRVMGKEIKFLLHFVKESKQDESGMPNNRFLAERTGGTYSTLKVQPAELEDSGVYFCASSQVGNYNEQFFGPGTRLTVL.

This clonotype was recorded many times. V and J are TRBV6-2 or TRBV6-3 and TRBJ2-5; the D call may be TRBD1 or TRBD2 (6 bases each). Germline V gene sequence: CDR1 MNHEY, CDR2 SVGEGT. The ends were cut back, 2 bases at V and 5 bases at J, with 12 bases in the middle. The CDR3 consists of 14 residues. The CDR3 spells CASSYGGPEETQYF. The CDR3 DNA reads as TGTGCCAGCAGTTACGGGGGGCCCGAGGAGACCCAGTACTTC.

With regard to this clonotype: A much more abundant neighbour one base away suggests this may be a read error. The gene calls are TRBV11-2 and TRBJ2-5; tentatively, D is TRBD2 (5 bases). Trimming shortened V by 7 bases and J by 5 bases, and 17 bases separated the two germline ends. Germline V gives CDR1 SGHAT, CDR2 FQNNGV. CDR3 length: 14 amino acids. CDR3 nucleotides: TGTGCCAGCACCCTTCCCCCGAGAGGGGAGACCCAGTACTTC. It specifies CASTLPPRGETQYF.

The chain links TRBV5-1 to TRBJ2-5; D may be TRBD1 (6 bases). Germline V gives CDR1 SGHRS, CDR2 YFSETQ. V lost 2 bases and J lost 4, with 15 bases in between. CDR3 length: 15 amino acids. The CDR3 protein is CASSFLTGKAETQYF. The CDR3 nucleotides read TGCGCCAGCAGCTTCCTAACAGGGAAAGCAGAGACCCAGTACTTC. The whole variable domain, filled in from reference TRBV5-1 and TRBJ2-5, reads KAGVTQTPRYLIKTRGQQVTLSCSPISGHRSVSWYQQTPGQGLQFLFEYFSETQRNKGNFPGRFSGRQFSNSRSEMNVSTLELGDSALYLCASSFLTGKAETQYFGPGTRLLVL.

This clonotype has at least ten counts. This sequence joins TRBV6-5 and TRBJ2-7, with a tentative D call TRBD2 (6 bases). CDR3 length equals 15 residues. Trimming left V 2 bases short and J 4 bases short, with 15 bases between. The germline V gene has CDR1 MNHEY and CDR2 SVGAGI. CDR3 region: CASSYKSASVYEQYF. The CDR3 bases are TGTGCCAGCAGTTACAAATCGGCTAGCGTTTACGAGCAGTACTTC.

This clonotype occurred many times. The chain is built from TRBV7-9 and TRBJ1-5, with D tentatively TRBD1 (5 bases). Germline lookup yields CDR1 SEHNR and CDR2 FQNEAQ (reference sequence). The CDR3 extends over 13 amino acids. Between the trimmed V and J ends, which lost 4 bases and 5 bases, there was a span of 9 bases. The CDR3 coding sequence is TGTGCCAGCAGCTGGGGGGGGGATCAGCCCCAGCATTTT. Translation: CASSWGGDQPQHF.

This clonotype was detected only a few times. This chain joins TRBV20-1 and TRBJ1-1; D gene uncertain. CDR1 DFQATT and CDR2 SNEGSKA come from the germline V gene (reference sequence). The CDR3 totals 14 residues. V shed 3 bases and J shed 0 bases, with 11 bases lying between them. CDR3 DNA: TGCAGTGCTAGTTTTCGTGGGATGAACACTGAAGCTTTCTTT. Residues: CSASFRGMNTEAFF.

The chain is built from TRBV13 and TRBJ2-3; 15 positions match TRBD2. Trimming removed 5 bases from V and 6 bases from J; junction bases left unmatched: 6. Germline V gene lookup returns CDR1 PRHDT and CDR2 FYEKMQ (reference sequence). This CDR3 is 16 amino acids long. The CDR3 reads CASSPGTSGRWDTQYF. CDR3 nucleotides: TGTGCCAGCAGCCCCGGGACTAGCGGGAGGTGGGATACGCAGTATTTT.

This sequence joins TRBV6-5 and TRBJ1-5; no definite D call. CDR1 and CDR2 (germline): MNHEY, SVGAGI. The V end lost 2 bases, the J end lost 3 bases, and 5 bases lay between the germline ends. This CDR3 region has 13 residues. This CDR3 is CASSYNTNQPQHF. CDR3 bases: TGTGCCAGCAGTTACAACACCAATCAGCCCCAGCATTTT.

The chain carries TRBV7-3 and TRBJ2-1; 8 nucleotides align to TRBD2. CDR1 and CDR2 from the germline V gene are SGHTA and FQGTGA. The CDR3 extends over 17 amino acids. V dropped 5 bases and J dropped 8; count of bases not matched to a gene: 17. The CDR3 DNA reads TGTGCCAGCAGCCCGTACCCACTAGCGGAGACGACGCATGAGCAGTTCTTC. The encoded protein is CASSPYPLAETTHEQFF. Drawing the rest from reference TRBV7-3 and TRBJ2-1, the complete variable domain is GAGVSQTPSNKVTEKGKYVELRCDPISGHTALYWYRQSLGQGPEFLIYFQGTGAADDSGLPNDRFFAVRPEGSVSTLKIQRTERGDSAVYLCASSPYPLAETTHEQFFGPGTRLTVL.